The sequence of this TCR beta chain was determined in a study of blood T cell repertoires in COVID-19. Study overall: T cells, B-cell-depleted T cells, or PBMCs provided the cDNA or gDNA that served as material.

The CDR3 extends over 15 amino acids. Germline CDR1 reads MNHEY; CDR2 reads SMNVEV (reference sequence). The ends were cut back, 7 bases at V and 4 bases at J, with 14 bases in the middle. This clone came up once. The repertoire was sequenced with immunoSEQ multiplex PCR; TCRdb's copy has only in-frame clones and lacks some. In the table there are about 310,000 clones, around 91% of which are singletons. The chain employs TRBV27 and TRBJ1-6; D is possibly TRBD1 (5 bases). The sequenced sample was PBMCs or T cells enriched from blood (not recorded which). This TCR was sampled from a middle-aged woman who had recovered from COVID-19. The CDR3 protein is CASNPAGGYNSPLHF. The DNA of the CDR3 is TGTGCCAGCAATCCAGCGGGGGGATATAATTCACCCCTCCACTTT.